The source of this T cell receptor beta chain is a study of T cells after yellow fever vaccination. TCRdb redid the calling of the 5' RACE reads with MiXCR, one entry per CDR3 protein. The sample gives about 220,000 distinct CDR3 sequences, about 3% of which show up once; around 3% is in the top ten. V was trimmed by 0 bases and J by 0 bases, leaving 8 bases between them. Germline-derived CDR1 and CDR2 are DFQATT and SNEGSKA (reference sequence). This CDR3 contains 14 residues. This clonotype was recorded at least ten times. The receptor was isolated from a man aged 18 to 35 who received the YFV17D yellow fever vaccine. The gene calls are TRBV20-1 and TRBJ1-1, with no clear D. This specimen consisted of CD4+ T cells sorted from PBMCs, obtained 10 days after the yellow fever booster vaccination. CDR3 DNA: TGCAGTGCTAGAGATCGGGTACTGAACACTGAAGCTTTCTTT. It encodes CSARDRVLNTEAFF.